This T cell receptor beta chain is from a study of cytomegalovirus exposure and HLA in healthy donors. A remark on this clone: Its antigen is as yet unknown.

The PCR had 60 Vbeta and 13 Jbeta primers. Assay: immunoSEQ multiplex PCR; the TCRdb copy retains only in-frame clones and omits some. The sample has 120,000 or so clones. General study findings and limits: In a later analysis, across HLA loci, associated TCR counts were highest for DRB1, lowest for HLA-C. Within an earlier analysis, most TCR beta V segments proved productive either about 87% or about 30% of the time. A list of approximately 160 TCR beta chains associated with cytomegalovirus was given. Sequencing likely caused a cluster of highly shared sequence variants.

This CDR3 has 11 amino acids. Germline V CDR1 and CDR2: GTSNPN, SVGIG (reference sequence). V was trimmed by 0 bases and J by 5 bases, leaving 4 bases between them. The clonotype was recovered from a man younger than 30 in good health and CMV-seronegative. The J gene is TRBJ2-5, the V gene TRBV30; D is unresolved. The specimen was PBMCs. The DNA of the CDR3 is TGTGCCTGGAGTGTACAGGAGACCCAGTACTTC. This encodes CAWSVQETQYF. The full variable domain, with the rest looked up from reference TRBV30 and TRBJ2-5, is SQTIHQWPATLVQPVGSPLSLECTVEGTSNPNLYWYRQAAGRGLQLLFYSVGIGQISSEVPQNLSASRPQDRQFILSSKKLLLSDSGFYLCAWSVQETQYFGPGTRLLVL.